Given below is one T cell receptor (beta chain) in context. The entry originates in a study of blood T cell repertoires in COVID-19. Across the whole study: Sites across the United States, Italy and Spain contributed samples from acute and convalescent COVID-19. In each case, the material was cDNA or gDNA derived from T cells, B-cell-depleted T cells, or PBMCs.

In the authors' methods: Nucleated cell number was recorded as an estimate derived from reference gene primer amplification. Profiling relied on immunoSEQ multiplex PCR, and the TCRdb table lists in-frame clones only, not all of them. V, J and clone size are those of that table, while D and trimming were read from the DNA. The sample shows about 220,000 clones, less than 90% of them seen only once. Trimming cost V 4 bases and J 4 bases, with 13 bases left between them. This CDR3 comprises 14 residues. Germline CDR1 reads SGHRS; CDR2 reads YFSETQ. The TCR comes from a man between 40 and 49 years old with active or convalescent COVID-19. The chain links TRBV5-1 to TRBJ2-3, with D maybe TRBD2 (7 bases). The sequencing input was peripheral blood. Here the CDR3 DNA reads TGCGCCAGCAGCCCTACAGGGAGGGCAGATACGCAGTATTTT. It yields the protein CASSPTGRADTQYF.